The subject of this entry is one TCR beta chain. Extracted RNA was reverse transcribed into cDNA, the sequencing template. The data were produced by immunoSEQ multiplex PCR, yet TCRdb's version contains in-frame clones alone and is incomplete. The sample holds 110,000 to 150,000 clones, about three fifths seen once. The entry originates in a study of CD8+ T cells in alopecia areata. The CDR3 sequence is 12 residues long. Per germline, CDR1 SQVTM and CDR2 ANQGSEA. Sequences were derived from CD4+ T cells sorted from blood, sampled at week 0. This sequence was found in a human donor with alopecia areata. This chain uses TRBV29-1 with TRBJ2-7, with D possibly matching TRBD1 (6 bases). The CDR3, as DNA: TGCAGACCCCTTTTGACAGGAGAAGAGCAGTACTTC. Translating it yields CRPLLTGEEQYF.